The present entry profiles one T cell receptor (beta chain) with its context. No antigen is known for it. The CDR3 consists of 16 residues. Germline V gene sequence: CDR1 SGHVS, CDR2 FQNEAQ. V was trimmed by 1 base and J by 2 bases, leaving 11 bases between them. Terminally differentiated effector memory CD45RA+ cells were excluded by CCR7 positive selection of CD45RO-negative cells. Each sample came from a Caucasian adult donor living in Nashville, Tennessee. This sample is drawn from a study of shared clonotypes between healthy human individuals. Study-wide background: Sampling drew on donors who were a couple of women and a few men aged 18 to 49.

The repertoire was sequenced with immunoSEQ multiplex PCR; TCRdb's copy has only in-frame clones and lacks some. Here the sample spans about 680,000 clones, 92% being singletons. Study observations and caveats: Lower generation probabilities were found for non-shared clonotypes than for those shared by all four donors.

The specimen sequenced was naive CD8+ T cells sorted from blood. This receptor was taken from a man younger than 45 in good health. The chain links TRBV7-8 to TRBJ2-2; weak D call: TRBD1 (6 bases). The CDR3 DNA follows: TGTGCCAGCAGCTTAGATTCCAGGGGAAACACCGGGGAGCTGTTTTTT. Protein product: CASSLDSRGNTGELFF.